This TCR beta chain was found in a study of T cell repertoires in cytomegalovirus infection. Study-level information: CMV infection plus the matching HLA type was flagged by public TCR beta signatures. Study-level findings and limits: The cumulative frequency of public TCR beta families identified carriers of CMV plus the relevant HLA. HLA-C-restricted, CMV-specific TCR beta clonotypes were dominant ex vivo.

TCRdb processed the reads anew with MiXCR; each CDR3 protein has one entry. This sample carries 450,000 to 600,000 distinct CDR3 sequences, 10% to 12% of them seen once, and the ten largest clones take around 9.6%. This clonotype was seen ten or more times. Its antigen is as yet unknown. Material: PBMCs. The clonotype originates from a human donor in good health (CMV status not recorded). Some clones in this sample may be carry-over from other donors' samples.

CDR3 protein: CASVAGQETQYF. CDR3 nucleotide sequence: TGTGCCAGTGTAGCGGGGCAAGAGACCCAGTACTTC. The chain recombines TRBV2 with TRBJ2-5; 8 bases are shared with TRBD2. The CDR3 runs 12 residues. The J segment lost 2 bases and the V segment lost 9 bases, leaving 2 bases of the junction unmatched. Per germline, CDR1 SNHLY and CDR2 FYNNEI. Variable domain in full (rest from reference TRBV2 and TRBJ2-5): EPEVTQTPSHQVTQMGQEVILRCVPISNHLYFYWYRQILGQKVEFLVSFYNNEISEKSEIFDDQFSVERPDGSNFTLKIRSTKLEDSAMYFCASVAGQETQYFGPGTRLLVL.